The T cell receptor (beta chain) described here comes from a study of neoadjuvant anti-PD-1 for oral cavity cancer. Time point in this sample: after neoadjuvant nivolumab, at surgical resection. PBMCs were not maintained or expanded in culture before analysis. Produced via immunoSEQ multiplex PCR; TCRdb's table is partial and in-frame only. Of just under 70,000 clones listed, 70% to 90% were seen once; the top ten hold 3% to 3.5%. Germline V gene sequence: CDR1 LNHDA, CDR2 SQIVND (reference sequence). Between the trimmed V and J ends, which lost 3 bases and 7 bases, there was a span of 16 bases. The CDR3 runs to 15 residues.

The TCR sequence derives from a person aged 40 to 85 with oral cavity squamous cell carcinoma. Sequencing used PBMCs, obtained after nivolumab (anti-PD-1) treatment. The chain uses TRBV19 and TRBJ2-1; tentatively, D is TRBD1 or TRBD2 (6 bases each). The CDR3 DNA reads TGTGCCAGTAGTATGGGGGGCGGAAAAGCGAATGAGCAGTTCTTC. Translating gives CASSMGGGKANEQFF.